The 27 T cell receptor beta chains below all came from one sample that was sequenced in a study of cytomegalovirus exposure and HLA in healthy donors. The PCR employed 60 Vbeta primers together with 13 Jbeta primers. Produced via immunoSEQ multiplex PCR; TCRdb's table is partial and in-frame only. This table has 95,000 to 150,000 clones, approximately 80% appearing once. What was sequenced was PBMCs. Receptor source: a woman in her late teens or twenties in good health and CMV-seronegative.

With regard to this clone: Its ends do not fully match the called genes, so a read error is possible. The chain has TRBV7-7 and TRBJ2-1; 7 bases align to TRBD1. The germline gives CDR1 SSHAT, CDR2 FNYEAQ (reference sequence). This CDR3 spans 14 amino acids. CDR3: CASSLTGQLNEQFF. DNA for the CDR3: TGTGCTAGCAGCCTGACAGGGCAACTAAATGAGCAGTTCTTC.

This chain links TRBV18 with TRBJ2-1, with a possible D match to TRBD2 (5 bases). Germline CDR1 reads KGHSH; CDR2 reads LQKENI. This CDR3 contains 12 residues. Trimming took off 6 bases at V and 7 bases at J, with 10 bases between the two ends. The CDR3 coding sequence is TGTGCCAGCTCGCCCGGGGTGAATGAGCAGTTCTTC. Translating gives CASSPGVNEQFF.

The chain has TRBV29-1 and TRBJ2-3, with D tentatively TRBD2 (5 bases). This CDR3 has 13 amino acids. Trimming removed 7 bases from V and 2 bases from J, with 13 bases in between. Germline V gene lookup returns CDR1 SQVTM and CDR2 ANQGSEA. Here the CDR3 reads CSAGNQITDTQYF. The DNA for the CDR3 is TGCAGCGCGGGGAATCAGATCACAGATACGCAGTATTTT.

This chain links TRBV6-1 with TRBJ1-5, with D unresolved. V lost 1 base and J 9 bases, leaving 16 bases between the germline ends. The CDR3 consists of 15 residues. Looked up from germline, CDR1 is MNHNS and CDR2 is SASEGT. The CDR3 is CASSEDAGPTRPQHF. The DNA of the CDR3 is TGTGCCAGCAGTGAAGACGCGGGCCCCACCCGGCCCCAGCATTTT.

V and J are TRBV30 and TRBJ1-6; 7 bases map to TRBD1. J lost 8 bases, V lost 1 base, and 5 bases had no gene match. The CDR3 has 14 amino acids. Germline V gives CDR1 GTSNPN, CDR2 SVGIG (reference sequence). The CDR3 DNA sequence: TGTGCCTGGAGTGAAGGGGGCGCGGATTCACCCCTCCACTTT. This codes for CAWSEGGADSPLHF.

This clone was counted a few times. This chain links TRBV7-6 with TRBJ1-1; D unresolved. This CDR3 has 13 amino acids. V was shortened by 2 bases and J by 1 base, with 5 bases between the two germline ends. The germline CDR1 and CDR2 sequences are SGHVS and FNYEAQ. The CDR3 region has the DNA TGTGCCAGCAGCTTACCCGGGAACACTGAAGCTTTCTTT. The encoded protein is CASSLPGNTEAFF.

The rearrangement joins TRBV2 to TRBJ1-2; 8 bases match TRBD1. V shed 6 bases and J 8 bases; nucleotides not matched to a gene: 11. CDR3 length: 14 residues. The germline V gene has CDR1 SNHLY and CDR2 FYNNEI. The CDR3 sequence is CASSSGGLPEGYTF. The CDR3 DNA follows: TGTGCCAGCAGCTCAGGGGGCCTTCCGGAGGGCTACACCTTC.

The count of this clone is one. The chain joins TRBV19 to TRBJ2-3; 10 bases align to TRBD2. V trimming: 4 bases; J trimming: 5 bases; junction bases outside the gene matches: 12. Germline CDR1 LNHDA, CDR2 SQIVND (reference sequence). This CDR3 comprises 17 residues. This CDR3 is CASSTSSGTSARDTQYF. CDR3 bases: TGTGCCAGTAGTACCTCATCCGGGACTAGCGCACGAGATACGCAGTATTTT.

This chain joins TRBV5-1 and TRBJ2-3; tentative D call: TRBD2 (5 bases). Deletions cut 0 bases from V and 2 bases from J, with 16 bases between. The length of the CDR3 is 17 residues. Germline CDR1 is SGHRS and CDR2 is YFSETQ. Written as DNA, the CDR3 is TGCGCCAGCAGCTTGGCCGCTTCGGGGTGGTACACAGATACGCAGTATTTT. Translating gives CASSLAASGWYTDTQYF.

This clone was seen once. This chain connects TRBV19 to TRBJ1-1; TRBD1 is a possible D gene (6 bases). The CDR3 totals 13 residues. V was pared by 6 bases and J by 4 bases, with 12 bases between. Germline assignment: CDR1 LNHDA and CDR2 SQIVND (reference sequence). CDR3 in amino acids: CASSRGAVTEAFF. In nucleotides, the CDR3 is TGTGCCAGTAGCCGGGGGGCCGTCACTGAAGCTTTCTTT.

This clone was detected once. This chain uses TRBV6-5 with TRBJ2-1; perhaps TRBD1 as D (5 bases). V was pared by 0 bases and J by 7 bases, with 10 bases between. The CDR3 sequence is 14 residues long. Germline V lookup: CDR1 MNHEY, CDR2 SVGAGI. The CDR3 spells CASSYSGAENEQFF. In DNA, the CDR3 is TGTGCCAGCAGTTACTCAGGGGCCGAAAATGAGCAGTTCTTC.

This sequence joins TRBV15 and TRBJ2-7, with D tentatively TRBD2 (6 bases). Germline lookup yields CDR1 LNHNV and CDR2 YYDKDF (reference sequence). V lost 1 base and J lost 1, with 11 bases in between. The CDR3 contains 15 residues. Written as DNA, the CDR3 is TGTGCCACCAGCAGAGTAGGAGGGCTTTCCTACGAGCAGTACTTC. Its translation is CATSRVGGLSYEQYF.

This clone was detected once. The chain links TRBV4-1 to TRBJ2-1; no definite D call. From germline, CDR1 is MGHRA and CDR2 YSYEKL. The CDR3 is 14 residues long. The V end was cut by 1 base, the J end by 0 bases, with 4 bases between. The CDR3 protein is CASSQASSYNEQFF. CDR3 nucleotides: TGCGCCAGCAGCCAAGCCAGCTCCTACAATGAGCAGTTCTTC.

This clone occurred a few times. V usage is TRBV18 and J usage is TRBJ2-3; 8 bases map to TRBD2. CDR1 KGHSH and CDR2 LQKENI come from the germline V gene. The CDR3 has 18 residues. After removal of 1 base from V and 4 bases from J, the junction contained 13 bases not matched to a gene. The CDR3 here is CASSPLAGRAILPDTQYF. DNA for the CDR3: TGTGCCAGCTCACCACTAGCGGGAAGGGCCATCCTCCCAGATACGCAGTATTTT.

This chain links TRBV11-3 with TRBJ2-1; the match to TRBD2 covers 11 bases. With V trimmed by 5 bases and J by 5 bases, 8 bases remained unmatched. CDR3 length: 16 amino acids. Germline V gene data show CDR1 as SGHNT and CDR2 as YENEEA. CDR3 sequence reads: CASSQRGLAENNEQFF. Written as DNA, the CDR3 is TGTGCCAGCAGCCAAAGGGGACTAGCGGAGAACAATGAGCAGTTCTTC.

The CDR3 sequence: CASSWGAGSNQPQHF. The CDR3 nucleotides read TGTGCCAGTAGTTGGGGCGCCGGGAGCAATCAGCCCCAGCATTTT. J is TRBJ1-5 and V is TRBV19; the D gene is possibly TRBD1 (5 bases). V was clipped by 5 bases and J by 1 base, with 12 bases between them. Germline-derived CDR1 and CDR2 are LNHDA and SQIVND (reference sequence). The CDR3 consists of 15 residues. Supplemented by reference TRBV19 and TRBJ1-5, the full variable domain reads DGGITQSPKYLFRKEGQNVTLSCEQNLNHDAMYWYRQDPGQGLRLIYYSQIVNDFQKGDIAEGYSVSREKKESFPLTVTSAQKNPTAFYLCASSWGAGSNQPQHFGDGTRLSIL.

The gene calls are TRBV18 and TRBJ2-1; D unresolved. The CDR3 sequence is 14 residues long. Germline CDR1 is KGHSH and CDR2 is LQKENI. Trimming cost V 2 bases and J 4 bases, with 9 bases left between them. CDR3: CASSPSRTYNEQFF. CDR3 coding DNA: TGTGCCAGCTCACCATCGAGAACTTACAATGAGCAGTTCTTC.

The chain couples TRBV5-8 to TRBJ1-1, with 7 bases identical to TRBD1. CDR1 and CDR2 from the germline V gene are SGHTS and YDEGEE. CDR3 length: 14 residues. The junction had 4 bases not matched to a gene; V was cut back by 4 bases and J by 1 base. CDR3 amino acids: CASSTRTGNTEAFF. Here the CDR3 DNA reads TGTGCCAGCAGCACGCGGACAGGGAACACTGAAGCTTTCTTT.

In this sample, this clone turned up a few times. This chain joins TRBV5-1 and TRBJ1-3; D possibly corresponds to TRBD1 (5 bases). The CDR3 extends over 16 amino acids. The germline CDR1 and CDR2 sequences are SGHRS and YFSETQ. The V and J ends lost 0 bases and 0 bases respectively, with 10 bases between them. The DNA of the CDR3 is TGCGCCAGCAGCTTGGATGTGGGGGGCTCTGGAAACACCATATATTTT. Translation gives CASSLDVGGSGNTIYF.

The chain has TRBV10-2 and TRBJ2-5; TRBD2 matches 11 bases. CDR1 WSHSY and CDR2 SAAADI come from the germline V gene. The CDR3 is made up of 17 amino acids. V shed 2 bases and J 5 bases; nucleotides not matched to a gene: 10. The CDR3 reads CASSETSGSAGGETQYF. The CDR3 DNA follows: TGCGCCAGCAGTGAGACTAGCGGGAGCGCGGGGGGGGAGACCCAGTACTTC.

This clone came up once. This rearrangement joins TRBV28 to TRBJ2-2; a weak D match, TRBD2 (6 bases). The CDR3 runs to 15 residues. V was shortened by 8 bases and J by 3 bases, with 16 bases between the two germline ends. Per germline, CDR1 MDHEN and CDR2 SYDVKM. The CDR3 bases are TGTGCCAGCTCGTTCAGTAGCGGATACACCGGGGAGCTGTTTTTT. Translated, it gives CASSFSSGYTGELFF.

This CDR3 is CASSLSGSARNEQFF. The DNA for the CDR3 is TGCGCCAGCAGCTTGTCGGGGAGCGCCCGTAATGAGCAGTTCTTC. The chain links TRBV5-1 to TRBJ2-1, with TRBD2 as a possible D gene (5 bases). Germline values: CDR1 SGHRS, CDR2 YFSETQ. The CDR3 length is 15 residues. V dropped 1 base and J dropped 7 bases, with 15 bases sitting between them.

DNA for the CDR3: TGTGCCAGCTACAGGGACAATGAGCAGTTCTTC. This sequence encodes CASYRDNEQFF. The chain links TRBV2 to TRBJ2-1; D possibly corresponds to TRBD1 (6 bases). Trimming removed 8 bases from V and 5 bases from J, with 7 bases in between. In germline, CDR1 is SNHLY, CDR2 FYNNEI. The CDR3 is 11 residues long.

The genes are TRBV19 and TRBJ2-1, with D possibly being TRBD2 (6 bases). The V end was cut by 8 bases, the J end by 2 bases, with 10 bases between. Germline loops: CDR1 LNHDA, CDR2 SQIVND (reference sequence). This CDR3 has 13 amino acids. CDR3 amino acids: CASSRLAYNEQFF. The CDR3 DNA sequence: TGTGCCAGTTCTAGACTAGCCTACAATGAGCAGTTCTTC.

Note on this clone: The sample contains more than one DNA sequence encoding this CDR3. The rearrangement links TRBV5-4 to TRBJ2-1, with 7 bases lining up with TRBD2. The trim removed 0 bases at V and 4 bases at J, leaving 4 bases unmatched. The V gene's germline CDR1 is SGHNT and CDR2 YYREEE (reference sequence). The CDR3 runs 15 residues. CDR3 loop: CASSLGGRGYNEQFF. DNA of the CDR3: TGTGCCAGCAGCTTGGGAGGGAGGGGTTACAATGAGCAGTTCTTC.

In this sample, this clone turned up once. The genes are TRBV5-1 and TRBJ1-1; D may be TRBD1 (6 bases). Germline V gene data show CDR1 as SGHRS and CDR2 as YFSETQ. This CDR3 contains 14 residues. Trimming pared 3 bases from V and 1 base from J, leaving 10 bases between. The CDR3, as DNA: TGCGCCAGCAGCTACAGGGTCTCGAACACTGAAGCTTTCTTT. Residues: CASSYRVSNTEAFF.

The chain links TRBV11-2 to TRBJ2-2, with 12 bases that match TRBD2. CDR1 SGHAT and CDR2 FQNNGV come from the germline V gene. The V and J ends lost 8 bases and 6 bases, in that order; junction bases with no gene match: 7. The CDR3 sequence is 15 residues long. The CDR3 DNA sequence: TGTGCCAGCTCCGACGGGACTAGCGGGTCCGGGGAGCTGTTTTTT. The encoded protein is CASSDGTSGSGELFF.